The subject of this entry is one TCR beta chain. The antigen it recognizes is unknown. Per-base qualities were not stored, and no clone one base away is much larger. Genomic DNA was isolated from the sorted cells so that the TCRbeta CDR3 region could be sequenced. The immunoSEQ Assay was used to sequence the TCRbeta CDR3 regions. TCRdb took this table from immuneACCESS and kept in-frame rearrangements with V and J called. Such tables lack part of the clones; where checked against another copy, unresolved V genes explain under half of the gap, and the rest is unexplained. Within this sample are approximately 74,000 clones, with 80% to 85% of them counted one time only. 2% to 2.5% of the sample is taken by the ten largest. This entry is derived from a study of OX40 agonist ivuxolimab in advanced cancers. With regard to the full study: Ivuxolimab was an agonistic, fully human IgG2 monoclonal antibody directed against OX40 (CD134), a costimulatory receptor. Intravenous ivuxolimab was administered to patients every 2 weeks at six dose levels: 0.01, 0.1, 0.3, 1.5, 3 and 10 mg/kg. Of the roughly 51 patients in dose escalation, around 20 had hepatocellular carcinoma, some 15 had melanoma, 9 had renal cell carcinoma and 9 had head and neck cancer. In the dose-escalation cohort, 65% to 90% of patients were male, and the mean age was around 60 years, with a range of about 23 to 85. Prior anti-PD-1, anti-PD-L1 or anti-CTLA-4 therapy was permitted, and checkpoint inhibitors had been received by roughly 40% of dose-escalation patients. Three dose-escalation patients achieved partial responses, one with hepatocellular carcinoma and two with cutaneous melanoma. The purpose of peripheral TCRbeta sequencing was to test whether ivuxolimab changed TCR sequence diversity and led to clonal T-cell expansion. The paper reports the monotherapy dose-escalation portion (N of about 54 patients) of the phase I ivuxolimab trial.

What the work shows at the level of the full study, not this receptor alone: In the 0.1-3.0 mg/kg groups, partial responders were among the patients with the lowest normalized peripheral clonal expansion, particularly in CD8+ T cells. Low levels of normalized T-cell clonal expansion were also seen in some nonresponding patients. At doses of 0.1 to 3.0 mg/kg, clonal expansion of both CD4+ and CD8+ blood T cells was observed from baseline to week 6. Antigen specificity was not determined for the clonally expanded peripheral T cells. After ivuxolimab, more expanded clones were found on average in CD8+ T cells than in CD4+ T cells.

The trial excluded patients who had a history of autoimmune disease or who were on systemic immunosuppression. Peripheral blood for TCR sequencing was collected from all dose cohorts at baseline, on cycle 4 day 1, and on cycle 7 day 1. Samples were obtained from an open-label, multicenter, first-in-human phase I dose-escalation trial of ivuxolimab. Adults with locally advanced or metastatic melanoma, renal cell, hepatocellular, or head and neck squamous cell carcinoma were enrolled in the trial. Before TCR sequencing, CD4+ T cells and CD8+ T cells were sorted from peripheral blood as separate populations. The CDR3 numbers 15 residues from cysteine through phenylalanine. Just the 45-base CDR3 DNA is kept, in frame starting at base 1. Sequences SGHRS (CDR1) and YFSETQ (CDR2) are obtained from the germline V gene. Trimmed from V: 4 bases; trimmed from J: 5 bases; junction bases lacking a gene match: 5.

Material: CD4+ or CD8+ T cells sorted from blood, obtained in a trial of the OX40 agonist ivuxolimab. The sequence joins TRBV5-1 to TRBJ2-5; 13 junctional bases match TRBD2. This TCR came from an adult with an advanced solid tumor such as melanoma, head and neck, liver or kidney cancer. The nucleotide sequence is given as TGCGCCAGCAGCACCGGGACTAGCGGGATGGAGACCCAGTACTTC. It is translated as CASSTGTSGMETQYF.